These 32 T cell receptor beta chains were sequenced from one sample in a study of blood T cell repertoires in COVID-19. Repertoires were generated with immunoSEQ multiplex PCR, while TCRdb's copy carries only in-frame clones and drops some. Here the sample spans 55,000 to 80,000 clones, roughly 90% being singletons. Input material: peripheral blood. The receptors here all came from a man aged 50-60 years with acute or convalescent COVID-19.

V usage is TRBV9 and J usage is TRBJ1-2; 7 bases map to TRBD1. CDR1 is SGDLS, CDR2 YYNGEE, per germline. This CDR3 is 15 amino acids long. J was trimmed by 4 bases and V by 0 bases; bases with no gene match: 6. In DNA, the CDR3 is TGTGCCAGCAGCGTAGAAGGGGGCAGCGGCTATGGCTACACCTTC. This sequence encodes CASSVEGGSGYGYTF.

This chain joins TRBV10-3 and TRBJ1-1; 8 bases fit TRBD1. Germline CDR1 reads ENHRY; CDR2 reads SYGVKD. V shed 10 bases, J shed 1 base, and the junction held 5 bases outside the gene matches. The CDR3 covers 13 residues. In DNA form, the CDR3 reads TGTGCCACCGGACAGGGTTCGAACACTGAAGCTTTCTTT. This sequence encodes CATGQGSNTEAFF.

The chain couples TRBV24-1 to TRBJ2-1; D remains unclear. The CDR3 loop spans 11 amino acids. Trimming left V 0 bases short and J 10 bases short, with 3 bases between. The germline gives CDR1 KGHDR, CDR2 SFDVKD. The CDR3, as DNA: TGTGCCACCAGTGATTTGCAGGAGCAGTTCTTC. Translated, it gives CATSDLQEQFF.

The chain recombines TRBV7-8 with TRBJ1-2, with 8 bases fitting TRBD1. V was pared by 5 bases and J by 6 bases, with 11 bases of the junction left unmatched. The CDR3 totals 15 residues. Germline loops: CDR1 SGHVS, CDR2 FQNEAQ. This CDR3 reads CASSPPGQEPDGYTF. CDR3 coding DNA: TGTGCCAGCAGCCCCCCGGGACAGGAGCCCGATGGCTACACCTTC.

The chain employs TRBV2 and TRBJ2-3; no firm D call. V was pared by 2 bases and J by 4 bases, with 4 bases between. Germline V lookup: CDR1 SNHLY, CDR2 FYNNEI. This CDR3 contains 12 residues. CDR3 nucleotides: TGTGCCAGCAGTGAATTATCAGATACGCAGTATTTT. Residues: CASSELSDTQYF.

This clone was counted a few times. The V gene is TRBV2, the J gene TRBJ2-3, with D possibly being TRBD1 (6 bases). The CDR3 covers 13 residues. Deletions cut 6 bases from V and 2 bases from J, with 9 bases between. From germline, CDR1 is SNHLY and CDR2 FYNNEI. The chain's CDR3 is CASRDSYTDTQYF. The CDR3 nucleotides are TGTGCCAGCAGGGACAGTTACACAGATACGCAGTATTTT.

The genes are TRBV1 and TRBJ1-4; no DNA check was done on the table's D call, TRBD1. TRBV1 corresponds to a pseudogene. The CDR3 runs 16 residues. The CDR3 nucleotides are TGCACCAGCAGCCAAAAAACAGGGGAGGCTAATGAAAAACTGTTTTTT. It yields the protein CTSSQKTGEANEKLFF.

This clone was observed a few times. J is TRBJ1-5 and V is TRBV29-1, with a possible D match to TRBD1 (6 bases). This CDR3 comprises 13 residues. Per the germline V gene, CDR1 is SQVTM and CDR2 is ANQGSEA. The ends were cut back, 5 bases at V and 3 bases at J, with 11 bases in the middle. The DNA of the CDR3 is TGCAGCGTTCGGGACAACTACAATCAGCCCCAGCATTTT. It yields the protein CSVRDNYNQPQHF.

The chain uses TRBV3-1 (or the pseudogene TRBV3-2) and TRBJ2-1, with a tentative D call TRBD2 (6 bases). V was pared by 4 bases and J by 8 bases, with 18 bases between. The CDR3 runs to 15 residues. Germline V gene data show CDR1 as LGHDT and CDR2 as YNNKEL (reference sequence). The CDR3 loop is CASSPGAWPMDEQFF. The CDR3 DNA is TGTGCCAGCAGCCCGGGAGCCTGGCCAATGGATGAGCAGTTCTTC.

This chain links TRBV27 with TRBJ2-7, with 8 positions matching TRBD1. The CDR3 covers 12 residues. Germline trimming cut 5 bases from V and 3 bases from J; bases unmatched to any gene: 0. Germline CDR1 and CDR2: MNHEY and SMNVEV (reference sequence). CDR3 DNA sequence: TGTGCCAGCAGTACAGGGGGCTACGAGCAGTACTTC. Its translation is CASSTGGYEQYF.

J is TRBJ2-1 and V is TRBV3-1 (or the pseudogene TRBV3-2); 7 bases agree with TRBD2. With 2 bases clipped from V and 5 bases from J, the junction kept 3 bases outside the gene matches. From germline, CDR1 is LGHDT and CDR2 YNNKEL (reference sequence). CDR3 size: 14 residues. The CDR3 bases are TGTGCCAGCAGCCAACCCAGCGGGGACAATGAGCAGTTCTTC. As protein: CASSQPSGDNEQFF.

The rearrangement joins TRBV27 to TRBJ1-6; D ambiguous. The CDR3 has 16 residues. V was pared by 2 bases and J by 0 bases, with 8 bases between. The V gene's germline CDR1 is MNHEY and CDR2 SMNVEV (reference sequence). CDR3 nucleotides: TGTGCCAGCAGTTTAGATGGTAGCTCCTATAATTCACCCCTCCACTTT. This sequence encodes CASSLDGSSYNSPLHF.

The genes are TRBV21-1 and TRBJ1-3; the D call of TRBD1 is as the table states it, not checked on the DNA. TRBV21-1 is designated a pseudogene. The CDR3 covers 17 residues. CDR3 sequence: CASSKGDRGGSGNTIYF. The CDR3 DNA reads TGTGCCAGCAGCAAAGGGGACAGGGGAGGATCTGGAAACACCATATATTTT.

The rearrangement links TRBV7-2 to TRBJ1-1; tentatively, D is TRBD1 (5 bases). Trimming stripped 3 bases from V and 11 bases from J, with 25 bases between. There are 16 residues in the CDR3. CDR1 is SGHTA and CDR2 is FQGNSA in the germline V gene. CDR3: CASSFLQLGQGGAAFF. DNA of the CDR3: TGTGCCAGCAGCTTTCTCCAGTTGGGGCAGGGCGGTGCGGCTTTCTTT.

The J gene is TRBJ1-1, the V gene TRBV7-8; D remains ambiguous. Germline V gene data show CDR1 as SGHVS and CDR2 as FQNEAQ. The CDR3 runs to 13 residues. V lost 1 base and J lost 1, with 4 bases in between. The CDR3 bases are TGTGCCAGCAGCTTAGGGGCGAACACTGAAGCTTTCTTT. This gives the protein CASSLGANTEAFF.

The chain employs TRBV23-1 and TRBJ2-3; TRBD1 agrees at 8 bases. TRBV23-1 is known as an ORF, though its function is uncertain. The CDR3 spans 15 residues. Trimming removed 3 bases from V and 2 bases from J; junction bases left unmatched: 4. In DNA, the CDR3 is TGCGCCAGCAGTCATAAGGGACAGGTCACAGATACGCAGTATTTT. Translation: CASSHKGQVTDTQYF.

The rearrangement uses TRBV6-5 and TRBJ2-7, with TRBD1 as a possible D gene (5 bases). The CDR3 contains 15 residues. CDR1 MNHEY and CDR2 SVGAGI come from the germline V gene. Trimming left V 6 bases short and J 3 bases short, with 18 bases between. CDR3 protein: CASSQPQESGYEQYF. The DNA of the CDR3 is TGTGCCAGCAGCCAACCACAGGAATCAGGCTACGAGCAGTACTTC.

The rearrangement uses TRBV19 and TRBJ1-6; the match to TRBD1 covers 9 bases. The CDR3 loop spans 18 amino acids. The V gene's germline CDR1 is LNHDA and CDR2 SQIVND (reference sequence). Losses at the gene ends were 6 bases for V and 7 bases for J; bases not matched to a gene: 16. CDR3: CASRGQGIRIGPNSPLHF. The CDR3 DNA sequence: TGTGCCAGTAGGGGACAGGGTATCCGAATTGGGCCGAATTCACCCCTCCACTTT.

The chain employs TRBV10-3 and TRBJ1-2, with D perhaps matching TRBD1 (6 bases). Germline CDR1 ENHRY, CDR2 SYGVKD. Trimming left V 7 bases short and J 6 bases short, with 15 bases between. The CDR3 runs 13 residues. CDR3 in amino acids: CAINLSGGHGYTF. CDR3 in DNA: TGTGCCATCAACCTATCGGGGGGGCATGGCTACACCTTC.

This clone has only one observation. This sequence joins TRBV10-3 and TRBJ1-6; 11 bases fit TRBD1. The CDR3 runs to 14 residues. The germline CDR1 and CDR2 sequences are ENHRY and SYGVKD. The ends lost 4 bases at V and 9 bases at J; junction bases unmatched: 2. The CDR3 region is CAISGDRGSSPLHF. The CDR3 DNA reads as TGTGCCATCAGTGGGGACAGGGGGAGTTCACCCCTCCACTTT.

CDR3 loop: CASSQSTTNEKLFF. The CDR3 DNA is TGTGCCAGCAGCCAGTCCACAACTAATGAAAAACTGTTTTTT. This chain joins TRBV2 and TRBJ1-4; D is uncertain. The V end was cut by 6 bases, the J end by 0 bases, with 8 bases between. Looked up from germline, CDR1 is SNHLY and CDR2 is FYNNEI. CDR3 length: 14 residues.

The CDR3 DNA is TGTGCCAGCAGCTCCAGTAACAGGATATACACAGATACGCAGTATTTT. Residues: CASSSSNRIYTDTQYF. The chain recombines TRBV9 with TRBJ2-3, with D maybe TRBD1 (5 bases). Germline CDR1 and CDR2: SGDLS and YYNGEE. The CDR3 runs 16 residues. The germline V and J ends were trimmed by 4 bases and 2 bases, with 17 bases remaining between them.

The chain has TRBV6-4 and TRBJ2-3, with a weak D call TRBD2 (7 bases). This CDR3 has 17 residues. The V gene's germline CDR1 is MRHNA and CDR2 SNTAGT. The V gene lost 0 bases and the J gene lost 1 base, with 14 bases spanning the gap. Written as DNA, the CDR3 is TGTGCCAGCAGTGACTCAGGGGGGGCAGGGGGCACAGATACGCAGTATTTT. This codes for CASSDSGGAGGTDTQYF.

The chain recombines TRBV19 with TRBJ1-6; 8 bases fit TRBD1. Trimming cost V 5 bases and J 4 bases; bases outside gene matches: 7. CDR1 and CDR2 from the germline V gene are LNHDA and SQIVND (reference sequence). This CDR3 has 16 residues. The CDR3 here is CASSPLDRGYNSPLHF. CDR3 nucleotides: TGTGCCAGTAGTCCACTAGACAGGGGTTATAATTCACCCCTCCACTTT.

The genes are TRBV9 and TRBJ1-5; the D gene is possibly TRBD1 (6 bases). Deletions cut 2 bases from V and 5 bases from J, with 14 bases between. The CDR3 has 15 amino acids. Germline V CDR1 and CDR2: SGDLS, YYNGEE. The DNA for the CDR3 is TGTGCCAGCAGCGTGGGAGGGGGGCGAGATCAGCCCCAGCATTTT. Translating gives CASSVGGGRDQPQHF.

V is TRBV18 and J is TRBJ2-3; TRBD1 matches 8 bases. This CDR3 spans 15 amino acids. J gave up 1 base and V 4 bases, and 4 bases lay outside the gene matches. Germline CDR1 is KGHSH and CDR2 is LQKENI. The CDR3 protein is CASSLTTGGTDTQYF. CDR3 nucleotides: TGTGCCAGCTCACTCACGACAGGGGGCACAGATACGCAGTATTTT.

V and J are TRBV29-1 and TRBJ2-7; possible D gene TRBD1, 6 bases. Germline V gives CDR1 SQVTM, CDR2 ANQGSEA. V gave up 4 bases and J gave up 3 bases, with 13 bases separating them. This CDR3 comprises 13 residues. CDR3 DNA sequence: TGCAGCGTTGTCCGGGACACCGACTACGAGCAGTACTTC. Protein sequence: CSVVRDTDYEQYF.

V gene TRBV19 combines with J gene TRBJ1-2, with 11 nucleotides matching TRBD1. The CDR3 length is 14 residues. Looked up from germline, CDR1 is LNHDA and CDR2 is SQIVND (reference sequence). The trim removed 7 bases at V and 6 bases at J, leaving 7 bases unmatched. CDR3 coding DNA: TGTGCCAGTATCTGGACAGGGGGCAGTGATGGCTACACCTTC. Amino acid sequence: CASIWTGGSDGYTF. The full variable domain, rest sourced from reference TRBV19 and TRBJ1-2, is DGGITQSPKYLFRKEGQNVTLSCEQNLNHDAMYWYRQDPGQGLRLIYYSQIVNDFQKGDIAEGYSVSREKKESFPLTVTSAQKNPTAFYLCASIWTGGSDGYTFGSGTRLTVV.

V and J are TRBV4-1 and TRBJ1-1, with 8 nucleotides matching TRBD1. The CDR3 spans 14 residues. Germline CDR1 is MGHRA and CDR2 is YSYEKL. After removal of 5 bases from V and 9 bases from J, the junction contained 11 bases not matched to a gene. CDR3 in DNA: TGCGCCAGCAGCGAGTCAGGGGGCGCAAGCCAAGCTTTCTTT. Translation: CASSESGGASQAFF.

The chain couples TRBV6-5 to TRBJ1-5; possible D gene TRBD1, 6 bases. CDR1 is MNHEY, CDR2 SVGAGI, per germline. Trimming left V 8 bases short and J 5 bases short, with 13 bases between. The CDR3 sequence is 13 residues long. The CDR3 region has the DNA TGTGCCAGCCTCTTGGGGGGGCATCAGCCCCAGCATTTT. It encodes CASLLGGHQPQHF.

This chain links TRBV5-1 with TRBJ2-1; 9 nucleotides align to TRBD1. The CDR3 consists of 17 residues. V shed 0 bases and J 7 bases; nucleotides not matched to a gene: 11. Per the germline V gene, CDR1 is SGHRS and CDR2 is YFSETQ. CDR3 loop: CASSLVRTGVLLNEQFF. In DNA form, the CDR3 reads TGCGCCAGCAGCTTGGTTCGGACAGGGGTTTTATTAAATGAGCAGTTCTTC.

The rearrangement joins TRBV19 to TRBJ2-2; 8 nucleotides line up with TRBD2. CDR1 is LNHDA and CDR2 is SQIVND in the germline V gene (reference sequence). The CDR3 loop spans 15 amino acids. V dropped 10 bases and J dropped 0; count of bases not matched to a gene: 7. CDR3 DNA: TGTGCCACTAATAGCGGGGCCGCGAACACCGGGGAGCTGTTTTTT. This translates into CATNSGAANTGELFF.